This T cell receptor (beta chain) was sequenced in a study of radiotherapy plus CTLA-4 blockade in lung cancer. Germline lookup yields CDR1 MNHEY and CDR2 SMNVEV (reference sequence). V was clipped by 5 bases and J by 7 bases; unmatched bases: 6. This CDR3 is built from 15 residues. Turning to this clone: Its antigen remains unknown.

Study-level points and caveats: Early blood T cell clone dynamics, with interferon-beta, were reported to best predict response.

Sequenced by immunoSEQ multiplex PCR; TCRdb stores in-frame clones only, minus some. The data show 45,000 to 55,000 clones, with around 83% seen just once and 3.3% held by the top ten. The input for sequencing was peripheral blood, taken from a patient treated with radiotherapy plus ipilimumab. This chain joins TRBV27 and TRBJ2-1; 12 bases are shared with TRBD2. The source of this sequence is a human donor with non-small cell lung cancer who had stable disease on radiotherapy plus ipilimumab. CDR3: CASSKTSGRRNEQFF. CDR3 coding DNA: TGTGCCAGCAGTAAAACTAGCGGGAGGAGGAATGAGCAGTTCTTC.